This T cell receptor beta chain was found in a study of cytomegalovirus exposure and HLA in healthy donors. Trimming shortened V by 6 bases and J by 4 bases, and 10 bases separated the two germline ends. This CDR3 region has 13 residues. CDR1 and CDR2 (germline): SEHNR, FQNEAQ (reference sequence). PCR employed 60 Vbeta and 13 Jbeta primers. TCRdb's copy holds only in-frame clones and misses some; the assay was immunoSEQ multiplex PCR. The sample records some 90,000 clones, about four fifths being singletons. The receptor was isolated from a man between 45 and 60 years old in good health and CMV-seropositive. V is TRBV7-9 and J is TRBJ2-1; D is unclear. Material: PBMCs. The CDR3 here is CASSPRLYNEQFF. DNA for the CDR3: TGTGCCAGCAGTCCTAGGCTGTACAATGAGCAGTTCTTC.